Listed below are T cell receptor beta chains from one sample, sequenced in a study of blood T cell repertoires in COVID-19. Using immunoSEQ multiplex PCR, the repertoire was profiled, and TCRdb retains in-frame clones only, with some absent. Here the sample spans 65,000 to 95,000 clones, roughly 89% being singletons. Sequenced: peripheral blood. The source is a man older than 75 with acute or convalescent COVID-19. CDR3s include the opening cysteine and the closing phenylalanine or tryptophan. D genes are given only for firm matches. Size tells how often a clone was seen (once, few, many) or the class of an expanded clone, and some rows leave it out.

TRBJ2-7 - once TRBV6-4 TGTGCCAGCCCGTTCCGGTACGAGCAGTACTTC CASPFRYEQYF
TRBJ1-2 - once TRBV5-1 TGCGCCAGCAGCGCGACTTTGACTAACTATGGCTACACCTTC CASSATLTNYGYTF
TRBJ2-3 - - TRBV7-2 TGTGCCAGCAGCTCTGTTGGGCGCACAGATACGCAGTATTTT CASSSVGRTDTQYF
TRBJ1-2 - - TRBV5-1 TGCGCCAGCAGCTTGGTCCAGGGCGAGTATGGCTACACCTTC CASSLVQGEYGYTF
TRBJ2-3 TRBD1 - TRBV4-1 TGCGCCAGCAGCCAGGAGGGACAGGCCACAGATACGCAGTATTTT CASSQEGQATDTQYF
TRBJ2-6 - few TRBV6-5 TGTGCCAGCAGTTCGGGGGATAGCTCTGGGGCCAACGTCCTGACTTTC CASSSGDSSGANVLTF
TRBJ2-5 TRBD1 - TRBV5-1 TGCGCCAGCAGCCTCTTGGACAGGCGACAAGAGACCCAGTACTTC CASSLLDRRQETQYF
TRBJ2-1 TRBD2 - TRBV10-3 TGTGCCATCAGCGGGTTGACAGCGGGAGATTGGGGTGAGCAGTTCTTC CAISGLTAGDWGEQFF
TRBJ1-1 TRBD1 - TRBV18 TGTGCCAGCGCGGGAGACAGGGGAACGGGAACTGAAGCTTTCTTT CASAGDRGTGTEAFF
TRBJ1-5 - - TRBV5-6 TGTGCCAGCAGCTTGCGACTAAATAGCAATCAGCCCCAGCATTTT CASSLRLNSNQPQHF
TRBJ1-2 - - TRBV30 TGTGCCTGGAGTTTGGGCAGGGGATATGGCTACACCTTC CAWSLGRGYGYTF
TRBJ2-1 - - TRBV21-1 TGTGCCAGCAGCATGACTAGCGGGAGCGATGAGCAGTTCTTC CASSMTSGSDEQFF
TRBJ1-1 TRBD1 - TRBV6-5 TGTGCCAGCAGCCCCGGACAGGGTTTCACTGAAGCTTTCTTT CASSPGQGFTEAFF
TRBJ2-1 TRBD1 - TRBV12-3/TRBV12-4 TGTGCCAGCAGTCCGCGACAGGGCGAGCAGTTCTTC CASSPRQGEQFF
TRBJ2-5 - - TRBV4-1 TGCGCCAGCAGTCTAACAGACAGGAAAGAGACCCAGTACTTC CASSLTDRKETQYF
TRBJ1-1 - - TRBV6-1 TGTGCCAGCAGTGAAGGCAGATACACTGAAGCTTTCTTT CASSEGRYTEAFF
TRBJ2-3 - - TRBV24-1 TGTGCCACCAGTGATTTTGGGCAGGATAGCACAGATACGCAGTATTTT CATSDFGQDSTDTQYF
TRBJ1-6 - - TRBV2 TGTGCCAGCAGACACAGGGTTACCAATTCACCCCTCCACTTT CASRHRVTNSPLHF
TRBJ1-1 TRBD1 - TRBV5-6 TGTGCCAGCAGCGTTAAGACAGGGCGAAGGGCTGAAGCTTTCTTT CASSVKTGRRAEAFF
TRBJ2-2 TRBD2 - TRBV7-9 TGTGCCAGCAGCTCCGGACTAGCGGGGGTTTTAACCGGGGAGCTGTTTTTT CASSSGLAGVLTGELFF
TRBJ2-1 - - TRBV5-5 TGTGCCAGCAGCGGCGGGATCTACAATGAGCAGTTCTTC CASSGGIYNEQFF
TRBJ1-4 - - TRBV4-2 TGTGCCAGCAGCCAACCCCCTGGGGGCTGGCACTCTAATGAAAAACTGTTTTTT CASSQPPGGWHSNEKLFF
TRBJ1-3 - - TRBV28 TGTGCCAGCAGGCGGGACGGCCGTCTGCTGGGAAACACCATATATTTT CASRRDGRLLGNTIYF
TRBJ1-2 - - TRBV2 TGTGCCAGCATTCCCGGGACTTATGGCTACACCTTC CASIPGTYGYTF
TRBJ1-1 - - TRBV15 TGTGCCACCAGCAGAGATACAGTGAACACTGAAGCTTTCTTT CATSRDTVNTEAFF
TRBJ1-1 - - TRBV28 TGTGCCAGCAGCACCCCGAGGGGGTGGGTCACTGAAGCTTTCTTT CASSTPRGWVTEAFF
TRBJ2-3 TRBD2 - TRBV7-6 TGTGCCAGCAGCAGGGGACTAGCGGGACCTGGGACTTCAGATACGCAGTATTTT CASSRGLAGPGTSDTQYF
TRBJ2-3 - - TRBV6-1 TGTGCCAGCAGTGAAGCGCTATGGGCCCCAGATACGCAGTATTTT CASSEALWAPDTQYF
TRBJ1-6 TRBD1 - TRBV3-1/TRBV3-2 TGTGCCAGCAGCCTTTGGACAGGAGGGAATTCACCCCTCCACTTT CASSLWTGGNSPLHF
TRBJ1-2 TRBD1 - TRBV27 TGTGCCAGCAGGGTAGGGACAGGAGCTAACTATGGCTACACCTTC CASRVGTGANYGYTF
TRBJ2-7 TRBD1 - TRBV5-1 TGCGCCAGCAGCTTAGCGGGGACAGGGATTCACGAGCAGTACTTC CASSLAGTGIHEQYF
TRBJ2-3 - once TRBV2 TGTGCCAGCAGCTTTATTACAGATACGCAGTATTTT CASSFITDTQYF
TRBJ1-2 - - TRBV30 TGTGCCTGGAGACAAGATCAAAACTATGGCTACACCTTC CAWRQDQNYGYTF
TRBJ2-1 - - TRBV24-1 TGTGCCACCAGTGATTCCCAGACATCCTCCTACAATGAGCAGTTCTTC CATSDSQTSSYNEQFF
TRBJ2-7 - - TRBV4-2 TGTGCCAGCAGCCAAGATGACAGCTACGAGCAGTACTTC CASSQDDSYEQYF